Each of the 31 T cell receptor beta chains below was sequenced from the same sample in a study of CD8 T cells in cerebrospinal fluid in Alzheimer's disease. TCRdb re-called the 10x single-cell sequencing reads and catalogs CDR3 proteins one per entry, DNA excluded. In all, the sample yields more than 950 distinct CDR3 sequences. The sequencing sample was made of cerebrospinal fluid. The receptors derive from a human donor in good health.

By frequency, this clonotype registers medium-sized. The chain recombines TRBV24-1 with TRBJ2-2; TCRdb outputs TRBD1, but without DNA this stays unchecked. Looked up from germline, CDR1 is KGHDR and CDR2 is SFDVKD. There are 15 residues in the CDR3. CDR3 loop: CATSGGPTNTGELFF.

Its frequency marks this clonotype as large. The genes are TRBV5-1 and TRBJ2-5; TCRdb designates TRBD2, a call that cannot be tested without DNA. The germline gives CDR1 SGHRS, CDR2 YFSETQ. This CDR3 comprises 17 residues. The CDR3 here is CASSLASLAGTQETQYF.

This clonotype is labeled large based on frequency. CDR3 region: CASGVAEDTQYF. V and J are TRBV18 and TRBJ2-3. CDR1 is KGHSH and CDR2 is LQKENI in the germline V gene. The CDR3 extends over 12 amino acids.

In terms of frequency, this clonotype is medium-sized (0.01 to 0.1%). V is TRBV10-3 and J is TRBJ1-1; the TCRdb call, TRBD1, lacks DNA for checking. Per the germline V gene, CDR1 is ENHRY and CDR2 is SYGVKD. The CDR3 is 13 amino acids. CDR3 loop: CAISAQGANEAFF.

The genes are TRBV29-1 and TRBJ2-3; TCRdb's D gene call, TRBD2, goes unchecked for lack of DNA. CDR3 length equals 15 residues. Germline V CDR1 and CDR2: SQVTM, ANQGSEA. The CDR3 here is CSASSGRDTTDTQYF.

This clonotype shows up as medium-sized (0.01 to 0.1%) by frequency. The chain is built from TRBV27 and TRBJ2-7; TCRdb names TRBD1, which stays unverified in the absence of DNA. This CDR3 region has 15 residues. Germline V gene data show CDR1 as MNHEY and CDR2 as SMNVEV (reference sequence). The CDR3 loop reads CANNPGTGASYEQYF.

This clonotype is medium-sized by frequency. The chain uses TRBV27 and TRBJ1-1; TCRdb indicates TRBD1, and absent DNA this call remains unverified. Germline V lookup: CDR1 MNHEY, CDR2 SMNVEV (reference sequence). The CDR3 covers 14 residues. The CDR3 sequence: CASSLMSTGRNAFF.

This clonotype shows up as medium-sized by frequency. The CDR3 is CASSGGGSVNTEAFF. This chain uses TRBV5-1 with TRBJ1-1; TCRdb's D call, TRBD1, is unchecked because there is no DNA. This CDR3 has 15 amino acids. CDR1 and CDR2 from the germline V gene are SGHRS and YFSETQ.

According to its frequency, this clonotype is medium-sized. The chain joins TRBV2 to TRBJ1-2; TCRdb gives TRBD1 as the D gene, but with no DNA this cannot be confirmed. The CDR3 covers 14 residues. CDR1 is SNHLY and CDR2 is FYNNEI in the germline V gene. The chain's CDR3 is CASSIRQGAGGYTF. Based on the CDR3 plus reference TRBV2 and TRBJ1-2, the full variable domain is EPEVTQTPSHQVTQMGQEVILRCVPISNHLYFYWYRQILGQKVEFLVSFYNNEISEKSEIFDDQFSVERPDGSNFTLKIRSTKLEDSAMYFCASSIRQGAGGYTFGSGTRLTVV.

This clonotype is classed as medium-sized by frequency. This chain links TRBV7-9 with TRBJ2-3; TCRdb's D call of TRBD1 is untestable without DNA. This CDR3 has 15 residues. Per germline, CDR1 SEHNR and CDR2 FQNEAQ (reference sequence). CDR3 in amino acids: CASSFGTGGADTQYF. The full variable domain, with the rest looked up from reference TRBV7-9 and TRBJ2-3, is DTGVSQNPRHKITKRGQNVTFRCDPISEHNRLYWYRQTLGQGPEFLTYFQNEAQLEKSRLLSDRFSAERPKGSFSTLEIQRTEQGDSAMYLCASSFGTGGADTQYFGPGTRLTVL.

Its frequency marks this clonotype as large (0.1 to 1%). The V call is TRBV11-1, the J call TRBJ2-3; TCRdb's D gene call, TRBD1, goes unchecked for lack of DNA. Germline V CDR1 and CDR2: SGHAT, FQDESV (reference sequence). The CDR3 has 14 residues. The CDR3 loop is CASSSGQGADTQYF. Supplemented by reference TRBV11-1 and TRBJ2-3, the full variable domain reads EAEVAQSPRYKITEKSQAVAFWCDPISGHATLYWYRQILGQGPELLVQFQDESVVDDSQLPKDRFSAERLKGVDSTLKIQPAELGDSAMYLCASSSGQGADTQYFGPGTRLTVL.

Frequency places this clonotype as medium-sized. The chain joins TRBV7-2 to TRBJ2-1; TCRdb returns TRBD1, unconfirmable since there is no DNA. The CDR3 has 13 residues. Per the germline V gene, CDR1 is SGHTA and CDR2 is FQGNSA. CDR3 loop: CASSLRGSDEQFF.

Judged by frequency, this clonotype is medium-sized. The V gene is TRBV5-8, the J gene TRBJ2-7; TCRdb proposes TRBD1, but this gene call is untestable without DNA. The CDR3 loop spans 14 amino acids. CDR1 is SGHTS, CDR2 YDEGEE, per germline. This chain's CDR3 is CASSFGTQNYEQYF.

This clonotype is identified as medium-sized from frequency. The chain has TRBV10-3 and TRBJ2-5; the TCRdb D gene call, TRBD2, has no DNA to confirm it. Germline V CDR1 and CDR2: ENHRY, SYGVKD. This CDR3 comprises 18 residues. CDR3 protein: CAISHRGQRASGKETQYF.

This clonotype is called medium-sized based on its frequency. Here the CDR3 reads CSARDPGHRGTEAFF. The chain joins TRBV20-1 to TRBJ1-1; TCRdb picks TRBD1, but there is no DNA to check that call. This CDR3 is 15 amino acids long. Germline CDR1 reads DFQATT; CDR2 reads SNEGSKA (reference sequence).

By frequency, this clonotype is medium-sized. The gene calls are TRBV3-1 and TRBJ2-5; TCRdb indicates TRBD2, and absent DNA this call remains unverified. Germline loops: CDR1 LGHDT, CDR2 YNNKEL (reference sequence). The CDR3 runs 16 residues. CDR3 amino acids: CASSPWTSGREETQYF.

This clonotype registers medium-sized (0.01 to 0.1%) by frequency. This chain connects TRBV6-1 to TRBJ2-1; lacking DNA, the TRBD1 call made by TCRdb goes unchecked. Germline V gene data show CDR1 as MNHNS and CDR2 as SASEGT. There are 13 residues in the CDR3. The CDR3: CASRRNRDNEQFF.

By frequency, this clonotype registers medium-sized (0.01 to 0.1%). The chain employs TRBV3-1 and TRBJ1-2. The CDR3 spans 13 residues. The germline CDR1 and CDR2 sequences are LGHDT and YNNKEL (reference sequence). CDR3 region: CASSQDGRGGYTF. The whole variable domain, filled in from reference TRBV3-1 and TRBJ1-2, reads DTAVSQTPKYLVTQMGNDKSIKCEQNLGHDTMYWYKQDSKKFLKIMFSYNNKELIINETVPNRFSPKSPDKAHLNLHINSLELGDSAVYFCASSQDGRGGYTFGSGTRLTVV.

This clonotype ranks as large in terms of frequency. CDR3: CASSLPRDEEKLFF. This chain uses TRBV28 with TRBJ1-4. The CDR3 contains 14 residues. CDR1 MDHEN and CDR2 SYDVKM come from the germline V gene.

This sequence joins TRBV12-3 or TRBV12-4 and TRBJ2-4; TCRdb's assignment of TRBD1 cannot be checked, as there is no DNA. The CDR3 contains 14 residues. CDR3 in amino acids: CASTSGGPQNIQYF.

Frequency places this clonotype as medium-sized. The chain recombines TRBV6-1 with TRBJ1-4; the D call of TRBD1 rests on TCRdb alone, since no DNA is present to check it. The germline V gene has CDR1 MNHNS and CDR2 SASEGT. This CDR3 spans 16 amino acids. CDR3 amino acids: CASKNTKGQSSEKLFF.

By frequency, this clonotype registers medium-sized (0.01 to 0.1%). The CDR3 sequence: CSARVSDGFQETQYF. The V and J genes are TRBV20-1 and TRBJ2-5. CDR3 length equals 15 residues. Looked up from germline, CDR1 is DFQATT and CDR2 is SNEGSKA (reference sequence).

The gene calls are TRBV28 and TRBJ1-2; there is no DNA to check the TCRdb D call of TRBD1. The CDR3 is 12 amino acids. Germline V gene lookup returns CDR1 MDHEN and CDR2 SYDVKM. Here the CDR3 reads CASSPLLYGYTF.

In terms of frequency, this clonotype is medium-sized. The J gene is TRBJ1-5, the V gene TRBV18; the D call from TCRdb, TRBD1, cannot be confirmed without DNA. CDR1 and CDR2 (germline): KGHSH, LQKENI. This CDR3 region has 13 residues. The chain's CDR3 is CASSPGGEQPQHF.

Measured by frequency, this clonotype is large. This chain uses TRBV3-1 with TRBJ2-1; TCRdb gives TRBD1 as the D gene, but with no DNA this cannot be confirmed. The length of the CDR3 is 13 residues. The germline gives CDR1 LGHDT, CDR2 YNNKEL (reference sequence). CDR3 sequence reads: CASSRGTGWEQFF.

This clonotype counts as medium-sized by frequency. The chain links TRBV20-1 to TRBJ2-1; TCRdb's assignment of TRBD2 cannot be checked, as there is no DNA. The CDR3 length is 13 residues. The V gene's germline CDR1 is DFQATT and CDR2 SNEGSKA (reference sequence). The CDR3 sequence is CSAPPPGRNEQFF.

This clonotype is classed as large by frequency. The rearrangement joins TRBV25-1 to TRBJ2-5; TCRdb lists TRBD1, though no DNA is available to test this call. The CDR3 has 14 amino acids. Per the germline V gene, CDR1 is MGHDK and CDR2 is SYGVNS. The CDR3 spells CASSQRGGTETQYF.

By frequency, this clonotype is medium-sized. The chain is built from TRBV5-5 and TRBJ2-3; TCRdb's D call, TRBD2, is unchecked because there is no DNA. In germline, CDR1 is SGHKS, CDR2 YYEKEE (reference sequence). CDR3 length: 15 amino acids. The CDR3 sequence is CASSLDRGGADTQYF.

Measured by frequency, this clonotype is medium-sized (0.01 to 0.1%). The chain recombines TRBV23-1 with TRBJ2-7; the D call of TRBD2 rests on TCRdb alone, since no DNA is present to check it. TRBV23-1 is labeled an ORF, and its function is uncertain. This CDR3 has 16 amino acids. This chain's CDR3 is CASSQVPGLAAYEQYF.

Judged by frequency, this clonotype is medium-sized (0.01 to 0.1%). The chain has TRBV9 and TRBJ2-1; the D gene TCRdb calls, TRBD1, cannot be checked with no DNA. CDR3 length: 15 residues. Germline V gene sequence: CDR1 SGDLS, CDR2 YYNGEE. CDR3: CASSKEGYSYNEQFF.

This clonotype ranks as large (0.1 to 1%) in terms of frequency. The chain recombines TRBV7-8 with TRBJ2-4. Germline V gene sequence: CDR1 SGHVS, CDR2 FQNEAQ. The CDR3 sequence is 16 residues long. CDR3 in amino acids: CASSETIGLAKNIQYF.